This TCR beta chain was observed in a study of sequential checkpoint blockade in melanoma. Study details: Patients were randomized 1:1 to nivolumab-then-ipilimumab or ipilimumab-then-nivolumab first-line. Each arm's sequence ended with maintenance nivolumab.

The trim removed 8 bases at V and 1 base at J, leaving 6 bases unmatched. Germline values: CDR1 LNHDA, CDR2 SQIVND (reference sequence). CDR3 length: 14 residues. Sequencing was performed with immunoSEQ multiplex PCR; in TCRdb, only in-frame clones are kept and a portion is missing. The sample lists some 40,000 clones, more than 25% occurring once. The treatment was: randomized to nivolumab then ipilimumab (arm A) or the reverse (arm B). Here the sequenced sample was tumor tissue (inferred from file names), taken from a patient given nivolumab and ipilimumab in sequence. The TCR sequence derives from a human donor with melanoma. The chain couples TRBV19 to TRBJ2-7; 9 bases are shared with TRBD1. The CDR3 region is CASPRDRDSYEQYF. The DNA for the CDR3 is TGTGCCAGTCCCCGGGACAGGGATTCCTACGAGCAGTACTTC.